These 21 T cell receptor beta chains originate from one sample sequenced in a study of cytomegalovirus exposure and HLA in healthy donors. The PCR had 60 Vbeta and 13 Jbeta primers. Assay: immunoSEQ multiplex PCR; the TCRdb copy retains only in-frame clones and omits some. The sample records 150,000 to 200,000 clones, roughly four fifths being singletons. Specimen: PBMCs. These receptors all come from a woman aged 18-35 years in good health and CMV-seropositive.

The chain joins TRBV2 to TRBJ1-2; 12 bases match TRBD1. V lost 5 bases, J lost 4 bases, and 5 bases stayed unmatched. Germline CDR1 SNHLY, CDR2 FYNNEI. This CDR3 region has 15 residues. Here the CDR3 DNA reads TGTGCCAGCAGTACCGGGACAGGGGGCTTCTATGGCTACACCTTC. It codes for CASSTGTGGFYGYTF.

The chain couples TRBV4-1 to TRBJ1-6, with D unclear. Germline-derived CDR1 and CDR2 are MGHRA and YSYEKL. The V end was cut by 0 bases, the J end by 7 bases, with 4 bases between. The CDR3 length is 13 residues. The CDR3 sequence is CASSQDQNSPLHF. In DNA, the CDR3 is TGCGCCAGCAGCCAAGATCAAAATTCACCCCTCCACTTT.

The chain carries TRBV7-9 and TRBJ1-2, with TRBD1 matching over 11 bases. The CDR3 has 16 amino acids. After removal of 5 bases from V and 5 bases from J, the junction contained 10 bases not matched to a gene. Germline CDR1 and CDR2: SEHNR and FQNEAQ (reference sequence). The CDR3 loop is CASSTWTGGATYGYTF. CDR3 nucleotide sequence: TGTGCCAGCAGCACCTGGACAGGGGGCGCGACTTATGGCTACACCTTC.

This clone was seen only a few times. This chain uses TRBV14 with TRBJ2-7; D is possibly TRBD1 (6 bases). CDR3 length equals 14 residues. Looked up from germline, CDR1 is SGHDN and CDR2 is FVKESK. Trimming took off 8 bases at V and 2 bases at J, with 16 bases between the two ends. Here the CDR3 reads CASSSQGRTYEQYF. The CDR3 DNA sequence: TGTGCCAGCTCCTCACAGGGTCGAACCTACGAGCAGTACTTC.

The chain links TRBV15 to TRBJ2-7, with 8 nucleotides matching TRBD1. From germline, CDR1 is LNHNV and CDR2 YYDKDF (reference sequence). Unmatched junction bases numbered 8, after V lost 1 base and J lost 6 bases. The CDR3 has 15 amino acids. CDR3 DNA: TGTGCCACCAGCAGAGTCGGACAGGGTAATAGCGAGCAGTACTTC. Its translation is CATSRVGQGNSEQYF.

The CDR3: CASSPGLAGGPSQETQYF. CDR3 nucleotide sequence: TGCGCCAGCAGCCCGGGACTAGCGGGGGGGCCCTCCCAAGAGACCCAGTACTTC. The V gene is TRBV5-1, the J gene TRBJ2-5; 16 bases match TRBD2. Trimming took 4 bases from V and 1 from J; bases not matched to a gene: 7. In germline, CDR1 is SGHRS, CDR2 YFSETQ. This CDR3 has 18 amino acids.

The rearrangement joins TRBV19 to TRBJ2-7; the D is unclear. Trimming cost V 5 bases and J 3 bases, with 11 bases left between them. Per the germline V gene, CDR1 is LNHDA and CDR2 is SQIVND (reference sequence). The CDR3 runs 13 residues. The CDR3 loop reads CASSDTLYYEQYF. The CDR3 DNA reads as TGTGCCAGTAGTGACACGTTATACTACGAGCAGTACTTC.

This clone was found once. The CDR3 sequence is CASSLATGGFSGANVLTF. In nucleotides, the CDR3 is TGCGCCAGCAGCTTGGCGACAGGAGGTTTCTCTGGGGCCAACGTCCTGACTTTC. This chain uses TRBV5-1 with TRBJ2-6; weak D call: TRBD1 (6 bases). V was clipped by 0 bases and J by 0 bases, with 13 bases between them. Germline loops: CDR1 SGHRS, CDR2 YFSETQ. The CDR3 runs to 18 residues.

The rearrangement uses TRBV28 and TRBJ2-5, with 8 positions matching TRBD1. The J call may be wrong; the DNA end is better matched by TRBJ2-7. From germline, CDR1 is MDHEN and CDR2 SYDVKM. There are 15 residues in the CDR3. CDR3 region: CASSYGTGDSYEQYF. The DNA for the CDR3 is TGTGCCAGCAGCTATGGGACAGGAGACTCCTACGAGCAGTACTTC.

As DNA, the CDR3 is TGTGCCAGTAGGGATCACCCTGGGACAGCCTATGGCTACACCTTC. Translating gives CASRDHPGTAYGYTF. V gene TRBV19 combines with J gene TRBJ1-2; 7 bases agree with TRBD1. Trimming at V came to 6 bases and at J to 4 bases, leaving 11 bases not matched to a gene. Germline assignment: CDR1 LNHDA and CDR2 SQIVND (reference sequence). This CDR3 region has 15 residues. Full variable domain (missing parts from reference TRBV19 and TRBJ1-2): DGGITQSPKYLFRKEGQNVTLSCEQNLNHDAMYWYRQDPGQGLRLIYYSQIVNDFQKGDIAEGYSVSREKKESFPLTVTSAQKNPTAFYLCASRDHPGTAYGYTFGSGTRLTVV.

The chain links TRBV6-5 to TRBJ2-7; TRBD1 matches at 10 bases. The V and J ends lost 2 bases and 2 bases, in that order; junction bases with no gene match: 3. Germline lookup yields CDR1 MNHEY and CDR2 SVGAGI. The CDR3 totals 15 residues. The CDR3 DNA follows: TGTGCCAGCAGTTACCGGGACAGGGGAACCTACGAGCAGTACTTC. It yields the protein CASSYRDRGTYEQYF.

The V and J genes are TRBV5-1 and TRBJ2-1; TRBD2 matches 14 bases. Germline values: CDR1 SGHRS, CDR2 YFSETQ. The CDR3 is 15 amino acids. J was trimmed by 6 bases and V by 4 bases; bases with no gene match: 3. For the CDR3, the DNA is TGCGCCAGCAGCCTGACTAGCGGGGGGGCCAATGAGCAGTTCTTC. Translating it yields CASSLTSGGANEQFF. Full variable domain (outside the CDR3, taken from reference TRBV5-1 and TRBJ2-1): KAGVTQTPRYLIKTRGQQVTLSCSPISGHRSVSWYQQTPGQGLQFLFEYFSETQRNKGNFPGRFSGRQFSNSRSEMNVSTLELGDSALYLCASSLTSGGANEQFFGPGTRLTVL.

This chain joins TRBV2 and TRBJ2-7, with D possibly TRBD1 on 7 matching bases. The CDR3 runs 14 residues. Germline values: CDR1 SNHLY, CDR2 FYNNEI. The ends were cut back, 4 bases at V and 1 base at J, with 11 bases in the middle. The CDR3 region has the DNA TGTGCCAGCAGTGGGAGGGGGCGATCCTACGAGCAGTACTTC. Protein sequence: CASSGRGRSYEQYF.

This clone was seen more than once but under ten times. The gene calls are TRBV30 and TRBJ2-7; 7 nucleotides match TRBD2. Germline V gene lookup returns CDR1 GTSNPN and CDR2 SVGIG (reference sequence). The CDR3 contains 14 residues. V lost 4 bases to trimming and J lost 12 bases; unmatched junction nucleotides: 18. CDR3 amino acids: CAWTRQRGNGAWYF. As DNA, the CDR3 is TGTGCCTGGACCCGACAGCGGGGCAACGGTGCGTGGTACTTC.

V gene TRBV19 combines with J gene TRBJ1-2, with D tentatively TRBD1 (5 bases). The length of the CDR3 is 16 residues. Germline V gives CDR1 LNHDA, CDR2 SQIVND (reference sequence). V was shortened by 3 bases and J by 0 bases, with 14 bases between the two germline ends. In nucleotides, the CDR3 is TGTGCCAGTAGTATTCAGGGCAGAAAACCTAACTATGGCTACACCTTC. Its protein product is CASSIQGRKPNYGYTF.

This clone appeared a single time. This chain connects TRBV5-6 to TRBJ1-6; 10 bases fit TRBD1. The CDR3 runs to 16 residues. Germline V CDR1 and CDR2: SGHDT, YYEEEE. The junction had 11 bases not matched to a gene; V was cut back by 5 bases and J by 9 bases. The CDR3 loop is CASSKLDRGFGSPLHF. The CDR3 DNA is TGTGCCAGCAGTAAATTGGACAGGGGGTTTGGTTCACCCCTCCACTTT.

This clone is a singleton in its sample. The junction departs from germline at one end; a sequencing error may be responsible. This rearrangement joins TRBV7-7 to TRBJ2-5; possibly TRBD1 for D (6 bases). CDR3 length equals 14 residues. Germline loops: CDR1 SSHAT, CDR2 FNYEAQ (reference sequence). The CDR3 DNA is TGTGCTAGCAGCTTAAGGGGGTTGGGAGAGACCCAGTACTTC. Translated: CASSLRGLGETQYF.

Comments on this clone: The same CDR3 can be traced to other DNA sequences in this sample. This rearrangement joins TRBV5-6 to TRBJ2-6; tentative D call: TRBD2 (6 bases). The CDR3 is 16 residues long. V was shortened by 2 bases and J by 0 bases, with 9 bases between the two germline ends. Germline CDR1 is SGHDT and CDR2 is YYEEEE. Written as DNA, the CDR3 is TGTGCCAGCAGCTTACCCGGGAGCTCTGGGGCCAACGTCCTGACTTTC. It yields the protein CASSLPGSSGANVLTF.

The chain combines TRBV9 with TRBJ2-1; TRBD1 might be the D (5 bases). V was cut by 1 base and J by 5 bases, with 10 bases left in between. The germline CDR1 and CDR2 sequences are SGDLS and YYNGEE. This CDR3 contains 14 residues. This chain's CDR3 is CASSVSQGNNEQFF. In DNA form, the CDR3 reads TGTGCCAGCAGCGTAAGTCAGGGAAACAATGAGCAGTTCTTC.

The chain recombines TRBV25-1 with TRBJ1-5; perhaps TRBD1 as D (6 bases). Germline V gene sequence: CDR1 MGHDK, CDR2 SYGVNS. The germline V and J ends were trimmed by 6 bases and 6 bases, with 12 bases remaining between them. CDR3 length: 13 residues. The chain's CDR3 is CASRGAGAQPQHF. Here the CDR3 DNA reads TGTGCCAGCAGAGGGGCAGGGGCTCAGCCCCAGCATTTT.

The rearrangement joins TRBV19 to TRBJ1-1, with TRBD1 matching 7 bases. Germline V gives CDR1 LNHDA, CDR2 SQIVND (reference sequence). The CDR3 extends over 15 amino acids. V was pared by 5 bases and J by 0 bases, with 6 bases of the junction left unmatched. The CDR3 spells CASSYADRLNTEAFF. The CDR3 coding sequence is TGTGCCAGTAGTTACGCGGACAGGCTGAACACTGAAGCTTTCTTT.